These T cell receptor beta chains were read from a single sample in a study of identical twins. One entry per CDR3 protein, called by TCRdb with MiXCR from the 5' RACE reads. This sample has 200,000 to 250,000 distinct CDR3 sequences, with 7.5% found just once. This sample was also put to use in a study of yellow fever vaccine responses in identical twins.

The sample was memory (CD45RO+) T cells sorted from blood. These receptors came from a woman younger than 35 in good health. Both conserved end residues are part of each CDR3. Each record gives: V gene, J gene, D gene, CDR3 length, clone size, CDR3 DNA, CDR3 protein. A D gene is named only where the DNA matches it firmly. The size of a clone is reported for some rows only, either as once, few or many, or as a class for expanded clones.

>TRBV2|TRBJ2-2|NA|13|many
TGTGCCAGCACAATGTCGAACACCGGGGAGCTGTTTTTT
CASTMSNTGELFF
>TRBV20-1|TRBJ2-4|NA|16|NA
TGCAGTGCTAGGACGGACTCACTGGAGGCCAAAAACATTCAGTACTTC
CSARTDSLEAKNIQYF
>TRBV7-9|TRBJ1-1|NA|14|few
TGTGCCAGCAGCTTTTCGGGGATGGTCACTGAAGCTTTCTTT
CASSFSGMVTEAFF
>TRBV12-3/TRBV12-4|TRBJ1-5|TRBD1|16|many
TGTGCCAGCAGTTTAGCGCAGGGGGCCAGGAATCAGCCCCAGCATTTT
CASSLAQGARNQPQHF
>TRBV20-1|TRBJ1-2|TRBD1|13|many
TGCAGTGCTAGGAAGACAGGGGAATATGGCTACACCTTC
CSARKTGEYGYTF
>TRBV3-1|TRBJ2-2|TRBD2|14|few
TGTGCCAGCAGCCCCGGGACTACTCACGGGGAGCTGTTTTTT
CASSPGTTHGELFF
>TRBV18|TRBJ1-1|TRBD1|13|few
TGTGCCAGCTCACGGACAGGGGACACTGAAGCTTTCTTT
CASSRTGDTEAFF
>TRBV5-1|TRBJ2-1|NA|16|NA
TGCGCCAGCAGCTTGGGCAGGGGGGGATCCAACAATGAGCAGTTCTTC
CASSLGRGGSNNEQFF
>TRBV5-1|TRBJ1-1|NA|15|many
TGCGCCAGCAGCTCGGAAGACAGGAGGAACACTGAAGCTTTCTTT
CASSSEDRRNTEAFF
>TRBV5-1|TRBJ2-5|TRBD2|15|NA
TGCGCCAGCAGCTTGGAACTAGCGGGGGGTGAGACCCAGTACTTC
CASSLELAGGETQYF
>TRBV20-1|TRBJ2-5|NA|13|few
TGCAGTGCTTTCGGGGCGGTAGGAGAGACCCAGTACTTC
CSAFGAVGETQYF
>TRBV29-1|TRBJ2-3|TRBD2|14|few
TGCAGCGTTGAGGCGGGACTAGCCCCAGATACGCAGTATTTT
CSVEAGLAPDTQYF
>TRBV5-1|TRBJ2-7|NA|15|few
TGCGCCAGCAGCTTGGAGGTGGAGGGTAGGGGCGAGCAGTACTTC
CASSLEVEGRGEQYF
>TRBV10-3|TRBJ2-1|TRBD1|16|few
TGTGCCATCAGGAACAGCCAGGGGGCAACCTACAATGAGCAGTTCTTC
CAIRNSQGATYNEQFF
>TRBV25-1|TRBJ2-7|TRBD2|16|NA
TGTGCCAGCAGTGAGGCCGGGACTAGCGGTGCTCACGAGCAGTACTTC
CASSEAGTSGAHEQYF
>TRBV11-1|TRBJ2-5|TRBD2|18|NA
TGTGCCAGCAGCCCCCGTTTCCCACTACTAGCGGGGCAAGAGACCCAGTACTTC
CASSPRFPLLAGQETQYF
>TRBV29-1|TRBJ2-5|TRBD2|16|NA
TGCAGCGTTTCCGGACTAGCGGGAGGGCGCCAAGAGACCCAGTACTTC
CSVSGLAGGRQETQYF
>TRBV7-2|TRBJ2-4|TRBD1|17|NA
TGTGCCAGCAGCTTAGAGCTGGGACAGGGTGCCAAAAACATTCAGTACTTC
CASSLELGQGAKNIQYF
>TRBV6-1|TRBJ1-3|NA|14|few
TGTGCCAGCAGTGGGGGGAGGAAAGGAAACACCATATATTTT
CASSGGRKGNTIYF
>TRBV28|TRBJ1-6|NA|12|NA
TGTGCCAGCAGTCAGTACTATTCACCCCTCCACTTT
CASSQYYSPLHF
>TRBV5-6|TRBJ2-3|NA|15|few
TGTGCCAGCAGCTTACCCAGCCGGGGCACAGATACGCAGTATTTT
CASSLPSRGTDTQYF
>TRBV27|TRBJ2-7|TRBD1|14|many
TGTGCCAGCAGTTACCGGGACAGGGGGTACGAGCAGTACTTC
CASSYRDRGYEQYF
>TRBV6-5|TRBJ1-5|NA|13|NA
TGTGCCAGCAGTTATAAGGGTCGTCAGCCCCAGCATTTT
CASSYKGRQPQHF
>TRBV29-1|TRBJ1-2|NA|11|many
TGCAGCGTTTCAGAAAACTATGGCTACACCTTC
CSVSENYGYTF
>TRBV5-4|TRBJ2-3|NA|16|few
TGTGCCAGCAGCTCCCCAAGGGGTACTAGCACAGATACGCAGTATTTT
CASSSPRGTSTDTQYF
>TRBV5-6|TRBJ1-2|TRBD1|15|many
TGTGCCAGCAGCCGCGGACAAGGACAGGGCGGTTTCTACACCTTC
CASSRGQGQGGFYTF
>TRBV7-2|TRBJ2-5|NA|15|NA
TGTGCCAGCAGCCGTGACAGTGGCCACCAAGAGACCCAGTACTTC
CASSRDSGHQETQYF
>TRBV4-2|TRBJ1-4|TRBD1|16|few
TGTGCCAGCAGCCAAGCCCGGGACAGCCGGGGTGAAAAACTGTTTTTT
CASSQARDSRGEKLFF
>TRBV5-1|TRBJ1-2|TRBD1|17|NA
TGCGCCAGCAGCTCTACCCCTGGACAGGGCGTTTCCTATGGCTACACCTTC
CASSSTPGQGVSYGYTF
>TRBV28|TRBJ2-3|NA|12|many
TGTGCCCTGGGTAGGGGCACAGATACGCAGTATTTT
CALGRGTDTQYF
>TRBV20-1|TRBJ2-1|TRBD2|16|many
TGCAGTGCTCGGGTTTTAAGGACTAGCGGGGACAATGAGCAGTTCTTC
CSARVLRTSGDNEQFF
>TRBV20-1|TRBJ2-3|TRBD1|13|few
TGCAGTTCCACAGGGGGTATTCTAGACCTGCAGTATTTT
CSSTGGILDLQYF
>TRBV4-2|TRBJ2-7|NA|15|many
TGTGCCAGCAGCCAAGATCTAGCAGGCCACTACGAGCAGTACTTC
CASSQDLAGHYEQYF
>TRBV6-5|TRBJ2-7|TRBD1|17|many
TGTGCCAGCAGTTACTCGTGGGGACAGGGGAAGGCCTACGAGCAGTACTTC
CASSYSWGQGKAYEQYF
>TRBV29-1|TRBJ2-1|TRBD1|12|many
TGCAGCGTGTCAACAGGGGGCAATGAGCAGTTCTTC
CSVSTGGNEQFF
>TRBV7-2|TRBJ1-4|TRBD1|15|few
TGTGCCAGCAGCAGAAACAGGGGATTTAATGAAAAACTGTTTTTT
CASSRNRGFNEKLFF
>TRBV2|TRBJ2-5|NA|14|NA
TGTGCCAGCAGTGTTTTGGGCGAGGGAGCGACCCAGTACTTC
CASSVLGEGATQYF
>TRBV3-1|TRBJ1-2|NA|14|many
TGTGCCAGCAGCCAAGTGTCAGGGACCTATGGCTACACCTTC
CASSQVSGTYGYTF
>TRBV4-1|TRBJ2-7|NA|17|many
TGCGCCAGCAGCCAAGTCTCCTACAGGGTGGGCTCCTACGAGCAGTACTTC
CASSQVSYRVGSYEQYF
>TRBV5-1|TRBJ1-1|NA|13|few
TGCGCCAGCAGCTCGACGGGACGCACTGAAGCTTTCTTT
CASSSTGRTEAFF
>TRBV28|TRBJ1-2|NA|13|NA
TGTGCCAGCACCTTCGGTACTAACTATGGCTACACCTTC
CASTFGTNYGYTF
>TRBV9|TRBJ2-2|NA|16|many
TGTGCCAGCAGCGTAGGGGCAGAACTAAACACCGGGGAGCTGTTTTTT
CASSVGAELNTGELFF
>TRBV11-2|TRBJ1-1|TRBD1|17|many
TGTGCCAGCAGCCGGATGCGGCAGGGGGCTTTCGACACTGAAGCTTTCTTT
CASSRMRQGAFDTEAFF
>TRBV28|TRBJ2-3|NA|16|many
TGTGCCAGCAGTCTACCACAGGGCATGGGGTCAGATACGCAGTATTTT
CASSLPQGMGSDTQYF
>TRBV4-2|TRBJ1-2|NA|15|few
TGTGCCAGCAGCCAAGTATCCGGCGGGAGGGGTGGCTACACCTTC
CASSQVSGGRGGYTF
>TRBV6-1|TRBJ1-3|TRBD1|16|NA
TGTGCCAGCAGACGCCGACAGGGCCGCTCTGGAAACACCATATATTTT
CASRRRQGRSGNTIYF
>TRBV3-1|TRBJ2-2|NA|16|many
TGTGCCAGCAGCCAAGTCAGGCCAGGGACCACCGGGGAGCTGTTTTTT
CASSQVRPGTTGELFF
>TRBV3-1|TRBJ2-7|TRBD1|15|NA
TGTGCCAGCAGCCAAGATGCAGGGGGAACCTACGAGCAGTACTTC
CASSQDAGGTYEQYF
>TRBV20-1|TRBJ1-3|NA|12|few
TGCAGTCCGAGGGTCGGGGAGGACACCATATATTTT
CSPRVGEDTIYF
>TRBV30|TRBJ2-1|NA|11|NA
TGTGCCTGGAGTTTCCCCAATGAGCAGTTCTTC
CAWSFPNEQFF
>TRBV10-3|TRBJ2-3|TRBD2|15|NA
TGTGCCATCTTGAAGACTAGCGGAGGCACAGATACGCAGTATTTT
CAILKTSGGTDTQYF
>TRBV5-1|TRBJ2-3|TRBD1|14|many
TGCGCCAGCAGCCCGGGACAGATCACAGATACGCAGTATTTT
CASSPGQITDTQYF
>TRBV6-1|TRBJ2-4|NA|15|NA
TGTGCCAGCAGCTCCGGACAAATAGCCAAAAACATTCAGTACTTC
CASSSGQIAKNIQYF
>TRBV6-2/TRBV6-3|TRBJ1-1|NA|13|NA
TGTGCCAGCAGTAACAGAATGAACACTGAAGCTTTCTTT
CASSNRMNTEAFF
>TRBV12-3/TRBV12-4|TRBJ2-1|TRBD1|15|many
TGTGCCAGCAGTTTTTACGGGACAGGGAACAATGAGCAGTTCTTC
CASSFYGTGNNEQFF
>TRBV4-1|TRBJ2-1|TRBD2|18|many
TGCGCCAGCAGCCAAGAGCTCAATCTAGCGGGGGGATACAATGAGCAGTTCTTC
CASSQELNLAGGYNEQFF
>TRBV20-1|TRBJ2-7|NA|15|few
TGCAGTGCATCCTCATTGGACTATTTGGACTACGAGCAGTACTTC
CSASSLDYLDYEQYF
>TRBV27|TRBJ2-7|TRBD2|15|once
TGTGCCAGCAGTTTACGGCGCGGGAGCTCCTACGAGCAGTACTTC
CASSLRRGSSYEQYF
>TRBV20-1|TRBJ2-3|TRBD2|16|few
TGCAGTGCTAGAGATCCGACTAGCGGGGTTTCAGATACGCAGTATTTT
CSARDPTSGVSDTQYF